This T cell receptor beta chain was recorded in a study of early T cells in non-severe SARS-CoV-2 infection. The library protocol tagged individual cDNA molecules with unique molecular identifiers. TCRdb processed the 5' RACE reads anew with MiXCR; each CDR3 protein has one entry. This table holds about 63,000 distinct CDR3 sequences, 13% found once. Study-level points and caveats: Database matching using VDJdb favored anti-spike CD8 responses, with private and CD4 specificities left missing.

This clonotype was counted many times. Antigen: not known. Trimming shortened V by 7 bases and J by 3 bases, and 13 bases separated the two germline ends. This CDR3 has 14 amino acids. Germline CDR1 is SNHLY and CDR2 is FYNNEI. The chain couples TRBV2 to TRBJ1-5, with D possibly being TRBD1 (5 bases). The specimen sequenced was whole blood. This receptor was taken from an adult who was a healthcare worker with PCR-confirmed SARS-CoV-2 infection or an uninfected control (not recorded which). The CDR3 protein is CASTGGRNNQPQHF. DNA for the CDR3: TGTGCCAGCACCGGGGGACGGAACAATCAGCCCCAGCATTTT. Full variable domain (missing parts from reference TRBV2 and TRBJ1-5): EPEVTQTPSHQVTQMGQEVILRCVPISNHLYFYWYRQILGQKVEFLVSFYNNEISEKSEIFDDQFSVERPDGSNFTLKIRSTKLEDSAMYFCASTGGRNNQPQHFGDGTRLSIL.